The 4 T cell receptor beta chains presented below share a single source sample, sequenced in a study of CD8 T cells in ankylosing spondylitis. Notes on the study in general: Characteristic, it appeared, of ankylosing spondylitis blood was a TCR beta motif of eight or nine highly homologous variants.

These TCRs' antigens remain unknown. TCRdb reprocessed the 5' RACE reads via MiXCR and lists one record per CDR3 protein. This repertoire shows roughly 220,000 distinct CDR3 sequences, around 16% found once; its top ten account for about 39%. The sample taken for sequencing was blood, either unsorted or a sorted T cell fraction (not recorded which). The receptors shown here come from a male donor with ankylosing spondylitis.

The rearrangement links TRBV29-1 to TRBJ2-7; 7 bases are a match to TRBD2. CDR1 and CDR2 from the germline V gene are SQVTM and ANQGSEA. CDR3 length: 13 residues. V was clipped by 4 bases and J by 7 bases; unmatched bases: 10. The CDR3 protein is CSVAGGRWDEQYF. CDR3 sequence (DNA): TGCAGCGTTGCTGGCGGGAGATGGGATGAGCAGTACTTC.

This chain uses TRBV30 with TRBJ1-1; perhaps TRBD1 as D (6 bases). Deletions cut 3 bases from V and 6 bases from J, with 17 bases between. Germline-derived CDR1 and CDR2 are GTSNPN and SVGIG (reference sequence). There are 14 residues in the CDR3. The CDR3 reads CAWRNTGFGPEAFF. The CDR3 region has the DNA TGTGCCTGGAGAAACACAGGGTTCGGACCTGAAGCTTTCTTT.

This chain connects TRBV7-9 to TRBJ1-2, with 7 bases aligning to TRBD1. Trimming took 1 base from V and 8 from J; bases not matched to a gene: 7. The CDR3 loop spans 14 amino acids. CDR1 and CDR2 from the germline V gene are SEHNR and FQNEAQ (reference sequence). CDR3 DNA: TGTGCCAGCAGCTTAGGTGGTACAGGGGTAGGCTACACCTTC. Amino acid sequence: CASSLGGTGVGYTF.

The CDR3 sequence: CAWSPLAGEGFEQYF. The CDR3 DNA sequence: TGTGCCTGGTCCCCCTTAGCGGGAGAAGGGTTCGAGCAGTACTTC. This chain links TRBV30 with TRBJ2-7; TRBD2 agrees at 9 bases. The V gene's germline CDR1 is GTSNPN and CDR2 SVGIG (reference sequence). V trimming: 5 bases; J trimming: 6 bases; junction bases outside the gene matches: 14. CDR3 length: 15 amino acids. Filled out from reference TRBV30 and TRBJ2-7, the complete variable domain reads SQTIHQWPATLVQPVGSPLSLECTVEGTSNPNLYWYRQAAGRGLQLLFYSVGIGQISSEVPQNLSASRPQDRQFILSSKKLLLSDSGFYLCAWSPLAGEGFEQYFGPGTRLTVT.